This T cell receptor (beta chain) was sequenced during a study of CD8+ T cells in alopecia areata. This clone has only a few counts. Reverse transcription of extracted RNA yielded cDNA, which provided the sequencing template. This table comes from immunoSEQ multiplex PCR, and its TCRdb copy is limited to in-frame clones, with some not included. The table includes some 200,000 clones, around 50% detected once. CDR1 is SGHVS and CDR2 is FQNEAQ in the germline V gene. CDR3 length equals 15 residues. Trimming took 2 bases from V and 7 from J; bases not matched to a gene: 8. The sample consisted of CD4+ T cells sorted from blood, taken at week 0. The rearrangement links TRBV7-8 to TRBJ2-1, with 7 positions matching TRBD1. The TCR originated in a human donor with alopecia areata. As DNA, the CDR3 is TGTGCCAGCAGCTTAACCGGGACAGCCTGGAATGAGCAGTTCTTC. This gives the protein CASSLTGTAWNEQFF.